The clone carrying this T cell receptor (beta chain) showed up just a few times. The antigen is unknown. Assay: immunoSEQ multiplex PCR; the TCRdb copy retains only in-frame clones and omits some. This sample has more than 7,500 clones; 56% occur once, and the top ten carry 19%. The source of the sample is a study of tissue T cells after allogeneic stem cell transplantation. The study, taken as a whole, reports: Tissue-detected TCR repertoire was only partly captured by blood and spleen T cells. Alloreactivity or antigen specificity of tissue TCRs was not determined; some clones might be host cells.

The J segment lost 0 bases and the V segment lost 4 bases, leaving 4 bases of the junction unmatched. The CDR3 spans 15 residues. Germline V CDR1 and CDR2: LGHNA, YSLEER. The chain combines TRBV4-3 with TRBJ1-2; 8 bases are a match to TRBD1. This sample comprised tissue from the jejunum, obtained at autopsy. The receptor comes from a female donor of 60 years or more with lung cancer. The CDR3 sequence: CASSRADRANYGYTF. The CDR3 DNA sequence: TGCGCCAGCAGCCGAGCGGACAGGGCTAACTATGGCTACACCTTC.